This TCR beta chain was captured in a study of cytomegalovirus exposure and HLA in healthy donors. Study background: Unique TCRs from HLA-typed donors, around 79 million of them, were held in an early data release.

Whole-study results and caveats: A later analysis linked a missense DCLRE1C variant to TCR beta V- and J-gene trimming. The study had only CMV serostatus as immune exposure information. Among TCR beta chains, those listed as cytomegalovirus-associated numbered approximately 150.

Note on this clone: The antigen remains undetermined.

Germline V gene sequence: CDR1 SQVTM, CDR2 ANQGSEA. The V segment lost 4 bases and the J segment 4 bases; nucleotides outside the gene matches: 1. CDR3 length: 14 residues. PCR primers comprised 60 Vbeta and 13 Jbeta primers. The assay was immunoSEQ multiplex PCR, and TCRdb's table has in-frame clones only and misses some. The sample carries 150,000 to 200,000 clones, 80% to 90% recorded once. The TCR sequence derives from a girl aged 2 to 9 in good health and CMV-seropositive. This chain connects TRBV29-1 to TRBJ2-3, with 14 bases lining up with TRBD2. The source material was PBMCs. The CDR3 DNA sequence: TGCAGCGTTGGACTAGCGGGAGGGCCAGATACGCAGTATTTT. This sequence encodes CSVGLAGGPDTQYF.